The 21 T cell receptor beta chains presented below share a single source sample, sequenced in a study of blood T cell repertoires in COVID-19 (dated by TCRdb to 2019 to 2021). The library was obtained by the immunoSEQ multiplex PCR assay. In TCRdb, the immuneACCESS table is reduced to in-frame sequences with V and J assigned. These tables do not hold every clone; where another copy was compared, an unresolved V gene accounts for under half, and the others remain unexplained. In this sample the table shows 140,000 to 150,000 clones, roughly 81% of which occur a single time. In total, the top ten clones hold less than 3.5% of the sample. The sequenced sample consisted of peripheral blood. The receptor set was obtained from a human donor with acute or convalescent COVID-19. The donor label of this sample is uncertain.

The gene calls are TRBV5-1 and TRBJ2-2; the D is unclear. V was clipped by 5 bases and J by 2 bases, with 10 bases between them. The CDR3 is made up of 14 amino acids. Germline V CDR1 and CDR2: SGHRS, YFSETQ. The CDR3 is CASRLLVNTGELFF. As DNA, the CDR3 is TGCGCCAGCAGGTTGCTAGTAAACACCGGGGAGCTGTTTTTT. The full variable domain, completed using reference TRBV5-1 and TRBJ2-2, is KAGVTQTPRYLIKTRGQQVTLSCSPISGHRSVSWYQQTPGQGLQFLFEYFSETQRNKGNFPGRFSGRQFSNSRSEMNVSTLELGDSALYLCASRLLVNTGELFFGEGSRLTVL.

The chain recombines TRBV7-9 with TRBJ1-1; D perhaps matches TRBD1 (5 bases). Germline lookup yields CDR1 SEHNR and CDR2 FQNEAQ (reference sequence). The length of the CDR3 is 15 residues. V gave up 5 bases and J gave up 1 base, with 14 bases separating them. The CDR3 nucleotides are TGTGCCAGCAGCAAGGATACTACAGGGAACACTGAAGCTTTCTTT. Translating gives CASSKDTTGNTEAFF.

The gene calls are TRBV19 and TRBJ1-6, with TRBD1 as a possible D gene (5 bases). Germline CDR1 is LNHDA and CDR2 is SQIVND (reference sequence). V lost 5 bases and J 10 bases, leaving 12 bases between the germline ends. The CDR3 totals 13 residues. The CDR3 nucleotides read TGTGCCAGTAGTCTGCAGGGAAACTCACCCCTCCACTTT. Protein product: CASSLQGNSPLHF.

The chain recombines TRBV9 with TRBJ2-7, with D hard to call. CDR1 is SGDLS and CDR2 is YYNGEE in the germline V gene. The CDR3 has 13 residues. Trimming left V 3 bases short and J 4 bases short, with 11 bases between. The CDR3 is CASSGPTGYEQYF. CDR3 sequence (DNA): TGTGCCAGCAGCGGCCCAACCGGGTACGAGCAGTACTTC.

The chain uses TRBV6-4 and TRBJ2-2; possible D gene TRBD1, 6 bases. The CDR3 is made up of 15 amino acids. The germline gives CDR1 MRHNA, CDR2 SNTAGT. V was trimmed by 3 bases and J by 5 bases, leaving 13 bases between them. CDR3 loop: CASSDYRARTGELFF. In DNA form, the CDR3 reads TGTGCCAGCAGTGATTACAGGGCGCGGACCGGGGAGCTGTTTTTT.

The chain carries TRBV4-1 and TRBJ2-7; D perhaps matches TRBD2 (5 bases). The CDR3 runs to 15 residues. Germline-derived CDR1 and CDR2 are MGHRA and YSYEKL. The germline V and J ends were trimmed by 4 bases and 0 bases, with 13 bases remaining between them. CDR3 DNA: TGCGCCAGCAGCCTACTCGCGGGTGACTCCTACGAGCAGTACGTC. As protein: CASSLLAGDSYEQYV.

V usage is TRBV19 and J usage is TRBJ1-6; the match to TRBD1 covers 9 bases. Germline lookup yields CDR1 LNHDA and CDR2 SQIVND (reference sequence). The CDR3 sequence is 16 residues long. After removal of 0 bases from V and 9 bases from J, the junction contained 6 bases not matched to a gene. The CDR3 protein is CASSIDFGTGISPLHF. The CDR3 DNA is TGTGCCAGTAGTATAGATTTCGGGACAGGGATTTCACCCCTCCACTTT. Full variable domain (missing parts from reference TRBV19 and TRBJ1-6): DGGITQSPKYLFRKEGQNVTLSCEQNLNHDAMYWYRQDPGQGLRLIYYSQIVNDFQKGDIAEGYSVSREKKESFPLTVTSAQKNPTAFYLCASSIDFGTGISPLHFGNGTRLTVT.

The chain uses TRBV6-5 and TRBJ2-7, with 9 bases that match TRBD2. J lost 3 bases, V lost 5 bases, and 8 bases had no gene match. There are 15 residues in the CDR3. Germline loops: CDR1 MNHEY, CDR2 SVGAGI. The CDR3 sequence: CASSPRLAAHYEQYF. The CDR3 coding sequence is TGTGCCAGCAGTCCCAGACTAGCGGCTCACTACGAGCAGTACTTC.

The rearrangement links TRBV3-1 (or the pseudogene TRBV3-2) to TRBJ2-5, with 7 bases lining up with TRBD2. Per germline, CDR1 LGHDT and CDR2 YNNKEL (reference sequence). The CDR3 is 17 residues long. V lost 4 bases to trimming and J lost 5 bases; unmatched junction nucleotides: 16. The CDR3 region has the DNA TGTGCCAGCAGCCCAGAAACGTCTAGCGGATGGCGGGAGACCCAGTACTTC. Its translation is CASSPETSSGWRETQYF.

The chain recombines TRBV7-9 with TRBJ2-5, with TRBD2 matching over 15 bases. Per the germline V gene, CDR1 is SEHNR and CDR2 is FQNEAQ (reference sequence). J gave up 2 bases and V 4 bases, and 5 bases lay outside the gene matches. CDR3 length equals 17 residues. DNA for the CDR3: TGTGCCAGCAGCTCGGGGACTAGCGGGGGGACACAAGAGACCCAGTACTTC. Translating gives CASSSGTSGGTQETQYF. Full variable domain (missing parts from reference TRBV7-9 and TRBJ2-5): DTGVSQNPRHKITKRGQNVTFRCDPISEHNRLYWYRQTLGQGPEFLTYFQNEAQLEKSRLLSDRFSAERPKGSFSTLEIQRTEQGDSAMYLCASSSGTSGGTQETQYFGPGTRLLVL.

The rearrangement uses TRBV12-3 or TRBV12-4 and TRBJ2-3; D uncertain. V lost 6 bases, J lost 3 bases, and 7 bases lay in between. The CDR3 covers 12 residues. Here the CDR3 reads CASSIQTDTQYF. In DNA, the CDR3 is TGTGCCAGCAGCATCCAAACAGATACGCAGTATTTT.

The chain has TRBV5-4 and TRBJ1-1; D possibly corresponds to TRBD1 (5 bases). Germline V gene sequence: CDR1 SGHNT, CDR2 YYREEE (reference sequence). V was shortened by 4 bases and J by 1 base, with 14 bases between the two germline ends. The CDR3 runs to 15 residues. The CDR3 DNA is TGTGCCAGCAGCCCGGGGGTTATGCGGAACACTGAAGCTTTCTTT. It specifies CASSPGVMRNTEAFF.

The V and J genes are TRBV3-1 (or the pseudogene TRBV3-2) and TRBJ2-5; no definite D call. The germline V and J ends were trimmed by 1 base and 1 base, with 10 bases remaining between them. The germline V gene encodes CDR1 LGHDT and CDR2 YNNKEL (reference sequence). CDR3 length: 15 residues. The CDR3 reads CASSQGAHIQETQYF. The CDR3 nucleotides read TGTGCCAGCAGCCAAGGCGCCCATATCCAAGAGACCCAGTACTTC.

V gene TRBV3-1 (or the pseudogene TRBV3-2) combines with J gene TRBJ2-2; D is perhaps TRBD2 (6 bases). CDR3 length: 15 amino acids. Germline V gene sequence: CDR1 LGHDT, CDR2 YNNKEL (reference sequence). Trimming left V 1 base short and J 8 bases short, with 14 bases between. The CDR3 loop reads CASSQGGGSTGELFF. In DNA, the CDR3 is TGTGCCAGCAGCCAAGGGGGAGGATCGACTGGGGAGCTGTTTTTT.

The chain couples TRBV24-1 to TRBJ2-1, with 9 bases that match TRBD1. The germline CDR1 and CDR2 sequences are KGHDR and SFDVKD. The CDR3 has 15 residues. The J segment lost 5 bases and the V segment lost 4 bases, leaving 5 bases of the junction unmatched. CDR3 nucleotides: TGTGCCACCAGTGACCCGACAGGGGGAGACAATGAGCAGTTCTTC. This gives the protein CATSDPTGGDNEQFF.

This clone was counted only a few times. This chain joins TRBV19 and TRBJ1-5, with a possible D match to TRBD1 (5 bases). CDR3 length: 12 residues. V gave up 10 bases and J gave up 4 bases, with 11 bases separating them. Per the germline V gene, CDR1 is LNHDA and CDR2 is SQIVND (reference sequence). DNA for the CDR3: TGTGCCACCGACGGGGGAAATCAGCCCCAGCATTTT. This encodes CATDGGNQPQHF.

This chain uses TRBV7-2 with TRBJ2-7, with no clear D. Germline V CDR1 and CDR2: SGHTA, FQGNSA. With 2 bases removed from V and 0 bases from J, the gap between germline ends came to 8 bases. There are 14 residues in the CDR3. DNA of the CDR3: TGTGCCAGCAGCTTACGAGAAAACTCCTACGAGCAGTACGTC. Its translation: CASSLRENSYEQYV.

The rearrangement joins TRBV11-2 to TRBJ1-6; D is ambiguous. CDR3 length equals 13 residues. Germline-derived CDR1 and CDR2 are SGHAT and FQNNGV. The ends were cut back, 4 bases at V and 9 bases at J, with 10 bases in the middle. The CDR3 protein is CASSSINSSPLHF. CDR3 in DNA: TGTGCCAGCAGCTCCATCAATAGTTCACCCCTCCACTTT.

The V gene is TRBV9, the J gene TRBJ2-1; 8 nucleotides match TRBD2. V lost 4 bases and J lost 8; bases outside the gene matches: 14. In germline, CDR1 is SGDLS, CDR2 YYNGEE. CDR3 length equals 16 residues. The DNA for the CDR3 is TGTGCCAGCAGCCCCTATGAAGGACTAGCCCCCCATGAGCAGTTCTTC. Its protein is CASSPYEGLAPHEQFF.

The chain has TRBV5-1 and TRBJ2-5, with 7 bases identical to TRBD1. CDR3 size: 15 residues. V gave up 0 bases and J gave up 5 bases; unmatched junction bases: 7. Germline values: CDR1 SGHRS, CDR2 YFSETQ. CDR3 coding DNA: TGCGCCAGCAGCTTGGTGGGGACAGTAGGCGAGACCCAGTACTTC. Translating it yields CASSLVGTVGETQYF.

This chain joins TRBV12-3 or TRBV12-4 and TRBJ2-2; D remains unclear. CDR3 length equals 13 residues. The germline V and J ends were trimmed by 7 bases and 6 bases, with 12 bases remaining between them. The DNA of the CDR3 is TGTGCCAGCACCCCTAACAGTCCCGGGGAGCTGTTTTTT. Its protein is CASTPNSPGELFF.